This T cell receptor beta chain is from a study of blood T cell repertoires in COVID-19 (dated by TCRdb to the early 2020s). In the study overall: Samples covering the acute and convalescent phases of COVID-19 were provided by collaborators in the United States, Italy and Spain. Where available, HLA class I and class II types were obtained from metadata supplied by the sample provider rather than from assay-based typing. Subjects who had been exposed to COVID-19, were actively infected with it, or had recovered from it provided the deeply sampled blood TCRbeta repertoires that made up the dataset. Nearly every sample came with metadata listing a de-identified subject ID, COVID-19 status, age in years and sex. Samples came from the ongoing ImmuneRACE study (first 160 participants) plus 1,254 subjects from 6 global collaborators. The prospective study material was composed of cDNA or gDNA derived from T cells, B-cell-depleted T cells, or PBMCs. The repertoires were released in a freely available public database intended as a resource for research on the immune response to SARS-CoV-2. The investigation overall reported the following: The quantity of clinical and demographic metadata differed by source and by participant and was supplied without curation.

TCRbeta CDR3 regions were amplified from genomic DNA using the immunoSEQ Assay, a bias-controlled multiplex PCR. The authors' pipeline ran thus. Nucleated cell counts per sample were estimated from amplification of reference gene primers within the assay. To quantify the absolute abundance of each unique TCRbeta CDR3 rearrangement, sequence reads were collapsed and filtered. For each sample, productive Simpson clonality was calculated as the square root of Simpson's diversity index across productive rearrangements. TCRdb took this table from immuneACCESS and kept in-frame rearrangements with V and J called. Such tables lack part of the clones; where checked against another copy, unresolved V genes explain under half of the gap, and the rest is unexplained. From that table come the V and J calls and clone size; the DNA was used to work out D and trimming. This sample lists 390,000 or so clones; around 87% were detected once. Around 10% of the sample rests with the top ten.

Regarding this clone: This receptor's antigen is unknown. There are no base qualities to consult, and no much larger clone falls within one base.

Participants in the prospective study were enrolled through a virtual design, were aged roughly 18 to 90 years, and lived in 20 to 30 United States geographic areas. In the prospective study, participants were assigned to cohorts based on the clinical history participants reported in a screening survey and a study questionnaire. ImmuneRACE Cohort 3 recovered participants were defined by two consecutive negative NP/OP PCR tests, healthcare professional clearance, or symptom resolution. In the prospective study, mobile phlebotomists collected whole blood, serum and a nasopharyngeal or oropharyngeal swab from each participant. Participants in the prospective study had the option to provide additional blood draws and questionnaires over a roughly two-month period. Before DNA extraction, prospective study blood samples were shipped either frozen or at room temperature. The origin of this receptor is a woman aged 45-65 years who had recovered from COVID-19. Source material: PBMCs or T cells enriched from blood (not recorded which).

The DNA is as follows: TGTGCCATCAGTGAGTCGGGGACAGGGGTCACTGAAGCTTTCTTT. It translates to CAISESGTGVTEAFF. Here the chain combines TRBV10-3 and TRBJ1-1; 10 bases in the middle match TRBD1. Germline trimming amounts to 0 bases on V and 4 bases on J, with 2 as the count of junction bases outside the gene matches. The germline V gene sets CDR1 to ENHRY and CDR2 to SYGVKD. The cysteine opens and the phenylalanine closes a CDR3 of 15 amino acids. The retained sequence is limited to the CDR3, 45 bases, with the frame set at the first base.